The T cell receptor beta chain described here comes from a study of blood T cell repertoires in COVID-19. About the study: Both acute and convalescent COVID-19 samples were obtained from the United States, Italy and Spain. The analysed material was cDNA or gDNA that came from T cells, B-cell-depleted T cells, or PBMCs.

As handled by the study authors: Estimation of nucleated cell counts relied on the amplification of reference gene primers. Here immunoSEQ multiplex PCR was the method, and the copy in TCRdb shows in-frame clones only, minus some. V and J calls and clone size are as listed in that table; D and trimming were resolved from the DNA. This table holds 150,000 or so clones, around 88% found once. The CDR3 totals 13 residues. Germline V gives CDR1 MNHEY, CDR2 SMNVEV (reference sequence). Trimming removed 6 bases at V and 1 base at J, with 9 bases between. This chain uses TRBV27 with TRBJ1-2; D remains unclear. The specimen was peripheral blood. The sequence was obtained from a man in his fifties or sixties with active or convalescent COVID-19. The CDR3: CASRGSHNYGYTF. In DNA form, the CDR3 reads TGTGCCAGCAGGGGCAGCCATAACTATGGCTACACCTTC.